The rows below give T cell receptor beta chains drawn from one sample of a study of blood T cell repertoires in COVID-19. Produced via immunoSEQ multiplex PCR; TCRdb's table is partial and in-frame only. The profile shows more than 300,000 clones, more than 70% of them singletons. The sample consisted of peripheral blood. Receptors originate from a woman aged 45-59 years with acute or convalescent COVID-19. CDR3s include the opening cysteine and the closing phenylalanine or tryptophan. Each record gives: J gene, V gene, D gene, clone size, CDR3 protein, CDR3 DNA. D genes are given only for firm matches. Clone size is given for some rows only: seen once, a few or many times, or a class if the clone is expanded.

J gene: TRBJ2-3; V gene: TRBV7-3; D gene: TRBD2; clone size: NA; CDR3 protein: CASSFSGGLLVDTQYF; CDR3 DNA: TGTGCCAGCAGCTTTTCGGGAGGGCTTCTAGTAGATACGCAGTATTTT
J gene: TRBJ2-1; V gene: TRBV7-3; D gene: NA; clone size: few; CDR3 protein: CASSLSSSPGQEQFF; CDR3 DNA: TGTGCCAGCAGCTTAAGTTCTTCGCCAGGGCAAGAACAGTTCTTC
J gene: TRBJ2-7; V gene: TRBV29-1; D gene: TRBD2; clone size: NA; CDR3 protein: CSVVYLAGVRFGYEQYF; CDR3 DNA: TGCAGCGTTGTCTACCTAGCGGGAGTTAGATTTGGCTACGAGCAGTACTTC
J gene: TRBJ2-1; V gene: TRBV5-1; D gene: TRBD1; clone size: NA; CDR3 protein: CASSTDRSIYNEQFF; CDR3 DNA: TGCGCCAGCAGCACGGACAGGTCCATCTACAATGAGCAGTTCTTC
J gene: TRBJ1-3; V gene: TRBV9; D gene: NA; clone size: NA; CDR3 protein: CASSVDIGADGNTIYF; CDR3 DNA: TGTGCCAGCAGCGTAGATATAGGGGCAGATGGAAACACCATATATTTT
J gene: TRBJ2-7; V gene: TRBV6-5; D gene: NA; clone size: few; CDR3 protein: CASSHRSNYEQYF; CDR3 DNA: TGTGCCAGCAGCCACAGGAGCAACTACGAGCAGTACTTC
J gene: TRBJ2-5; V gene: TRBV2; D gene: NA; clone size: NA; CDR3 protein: CASDGGGETQYF; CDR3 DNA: TGTGCCAGCGATGGAGGAGGGGAGACCCAGTACTTC
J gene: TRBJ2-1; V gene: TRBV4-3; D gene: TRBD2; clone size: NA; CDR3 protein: CASSQAPTSVYNEQFF; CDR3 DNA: TGCGCCAGCAGCCAAGCGCCGACTAGCGTTTACAATGAGCAGTTCTTC
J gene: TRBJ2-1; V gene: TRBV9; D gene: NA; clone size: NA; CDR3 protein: CASSVEAVPYNEQFF; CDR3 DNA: TGTGCCAGCAGCGTAGAAGCGGTACCCTACAATGAGCAGTTCTTC
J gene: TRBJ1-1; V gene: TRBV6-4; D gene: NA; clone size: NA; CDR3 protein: CASSEESYQRVFF; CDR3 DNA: TGTGCCAGCAGTGAGGAGAGTTATCAAAGAGTTTTCTTT
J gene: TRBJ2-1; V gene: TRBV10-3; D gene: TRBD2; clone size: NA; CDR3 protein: CAIGAGEYNEQFF; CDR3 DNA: TGTGCCATCGGGGCGGGAGAGTACAATGAGCAGTTCTTC
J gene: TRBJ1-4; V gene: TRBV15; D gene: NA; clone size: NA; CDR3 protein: CATSNSLGGEKLFF; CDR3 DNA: TGTGCCACCAGCAACTCCTTGGGGGGTGAAAAACTGTTTTTT
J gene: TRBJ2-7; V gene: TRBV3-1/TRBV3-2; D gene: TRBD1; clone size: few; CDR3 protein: CASSRDRGGYEQYF; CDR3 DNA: TGTGCCAGCAGCCGGGACAGGGGGGGGTACGAGCAGTACTTC
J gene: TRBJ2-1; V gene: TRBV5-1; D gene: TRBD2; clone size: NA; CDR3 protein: CASSLGTSGRMDEQFF; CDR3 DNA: TGCGCCAGCAGCCTAGGGACTAGCGGGAGAATGGATGAGCAGTTCTTC
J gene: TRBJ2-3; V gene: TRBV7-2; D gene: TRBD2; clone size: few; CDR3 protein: CASSLVRQLAGGLDTQYF; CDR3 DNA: TGTGCCAGCAGCTTAGTCCGCCAACTAGCGGGAGGGCTGGATACGCAGTATTTT
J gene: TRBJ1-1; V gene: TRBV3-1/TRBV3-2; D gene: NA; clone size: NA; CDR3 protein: CASSPEWGAAFF; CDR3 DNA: TGTGCCAGCAGCCCAGAATGGGGCGCCGCTTTCTTT
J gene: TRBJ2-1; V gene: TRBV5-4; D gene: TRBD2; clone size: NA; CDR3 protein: CASSQQTSDDEQFF; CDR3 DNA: TGTGCCAGCAGCCAACAGACTAGCGACGATGAGCAGTTCTTC
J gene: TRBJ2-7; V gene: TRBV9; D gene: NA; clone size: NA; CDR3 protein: CASSLTTGTHTYEQYF; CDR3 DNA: TGTGCCAGCAGCCTCACTACCGGGACACACACCTACGAGCAGTACTTC
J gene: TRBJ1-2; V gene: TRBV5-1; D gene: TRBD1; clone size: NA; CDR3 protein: CASSIRTGYGYTF; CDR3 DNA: TGCGCCAGCAGCATTAGGACAGGCTATGGCTACACCTTC
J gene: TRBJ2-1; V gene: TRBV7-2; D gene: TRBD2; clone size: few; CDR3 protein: CASSSSGGGYNEQFF; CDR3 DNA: TGTGCCAGCAGCAGTAGCGGGGGGGGCTACAATGAGCAGTTCTTC
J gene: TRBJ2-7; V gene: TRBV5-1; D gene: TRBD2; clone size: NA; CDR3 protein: CASSFSGVTYEQYF; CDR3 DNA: TGCGCCAGCAGCTTTAGCGGGGTCACCTACGAGCAGTACTTC
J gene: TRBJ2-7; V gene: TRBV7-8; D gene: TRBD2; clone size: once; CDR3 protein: CASSLGLAGEQYF; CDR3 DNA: TGTGCCAGCAGCTTAGGATTAGCGGGAGAGCAGTACTTC
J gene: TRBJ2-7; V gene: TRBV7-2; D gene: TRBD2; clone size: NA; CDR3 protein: CASSSGLVEQYF; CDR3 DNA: TGTGCCAGCAGCTCCGGACTAGTCGAGCAGTACTTC
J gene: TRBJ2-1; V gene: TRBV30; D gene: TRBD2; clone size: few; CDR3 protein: CAWSVLGSLAGVGNEQFF; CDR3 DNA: TGTGCCTGGAGTGTACTTGGCTCACTAGCGGGAGTGGGTAATGAGCAGTTCTTC
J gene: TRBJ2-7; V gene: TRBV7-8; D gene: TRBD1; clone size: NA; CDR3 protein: CASSWDSNYEQYF; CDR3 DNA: TGTGCCAGCAGCTGGGACAGTAACTACGAGCAGTACTTC
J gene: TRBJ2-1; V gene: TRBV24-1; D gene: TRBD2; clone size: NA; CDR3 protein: CATSDLTGGRAVNEQFF; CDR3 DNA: TGTGCCACCAGTGATTTGACGGGCGGGAGGGCGGTTAATGAGCAGTTCTTC
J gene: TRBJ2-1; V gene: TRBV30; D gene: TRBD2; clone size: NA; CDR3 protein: CAWTTSGLYNEQFF; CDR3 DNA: TGTGCCTGGACAACTAGCGGTCTCTACAATGAGCAGTTCTTC
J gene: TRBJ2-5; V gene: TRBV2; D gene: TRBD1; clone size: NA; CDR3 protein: CASSTLTGRETQYF; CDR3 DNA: TGTGCCAGCAGTACGCTGACAGGGAGAGAGACCCAGTACTTC
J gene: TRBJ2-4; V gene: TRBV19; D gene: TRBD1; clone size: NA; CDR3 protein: CASKKGTGLAKNIQYF; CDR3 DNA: TGTGCCAGTAAGAAAGGGACAGGGTTAGCCAAAAACATTCAGTACTTC
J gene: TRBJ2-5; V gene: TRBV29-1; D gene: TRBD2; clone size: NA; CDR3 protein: CSVGSGRAWETQYF; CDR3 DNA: TGCAGCGTAGGTAGCGGGAGGGCTTGGGAGACCCAGTACTTC
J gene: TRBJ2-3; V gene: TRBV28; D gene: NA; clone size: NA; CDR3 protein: CASSLRQGTTSTDTQYF; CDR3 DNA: TGTGCCAGCAGTTTGAGGCAGGGTACGACTAGCACAGATACGCAGTATTTT
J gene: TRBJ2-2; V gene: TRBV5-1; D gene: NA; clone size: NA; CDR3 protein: CASSPGLGRTGELFF; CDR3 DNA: TGCGCCAGCAGCCCGGGTTTGGGGCGGACCGGGGAGCTGTTTTTT
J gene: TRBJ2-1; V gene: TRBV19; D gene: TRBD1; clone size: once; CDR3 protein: CASRGRDRAYNEQFF; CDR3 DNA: TGTGCCAGTAGGGGGAGGGACAGGGCCTACAATGAGCAGTTCTTC
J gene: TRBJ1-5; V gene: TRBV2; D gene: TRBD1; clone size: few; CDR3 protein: CASTRQGRGQPQHF; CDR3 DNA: TGTGCCAGCACACGACAGGGTAGGGGTCAGCCCCAGCATTTT
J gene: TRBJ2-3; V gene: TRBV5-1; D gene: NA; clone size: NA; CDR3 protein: CASSLSGTWGTDTQYF; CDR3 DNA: TGCGCCAGCAGCTTGTCCGGGACTTGGGGCACAGATACGCAGTATTTT
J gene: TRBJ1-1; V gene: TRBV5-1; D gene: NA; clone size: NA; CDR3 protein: CASSFHRGNTEAFF; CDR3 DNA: TGCGCCAGCAGCTTCCATAGGGGGAACACTGAAGCTTTCTTT
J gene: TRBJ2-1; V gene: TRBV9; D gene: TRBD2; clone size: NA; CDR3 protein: CASSVGPSGNGEQFF; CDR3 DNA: TGTGCCAGCAGCGTAGGCCCTAGCGGGAATGGTGAGCAGTTCTTC
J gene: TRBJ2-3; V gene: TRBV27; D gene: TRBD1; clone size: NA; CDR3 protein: CASNTRTGWGTDTQYF; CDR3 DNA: TGTGCCAGCAACACCAGGACAGGGTGGGGAACAGATACGCAGTATTTT
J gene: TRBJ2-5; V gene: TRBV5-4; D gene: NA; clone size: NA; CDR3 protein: CASSLGGGEKTQYF; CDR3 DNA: TGTGCCAGCAGCTTAGGCGGGGGCGAAAAGACCCAGTACTTC
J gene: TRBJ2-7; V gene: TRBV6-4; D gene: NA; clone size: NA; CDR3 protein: CASSLELGGYYEQYF; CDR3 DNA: TGTGCCAGCAGCCTAGAACTAGGCGGTTACTACGAGCAGTACTTC
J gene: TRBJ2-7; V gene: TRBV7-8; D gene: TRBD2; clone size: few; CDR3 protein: CASSLQDSGRFYEQYF; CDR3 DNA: TGTGCCAGCAGCTTACAGGATAGCGGGAGATTTTACGAGCAGTACTTC
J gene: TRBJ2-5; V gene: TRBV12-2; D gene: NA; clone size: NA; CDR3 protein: CASRLPFDAGLAGSWETQYF; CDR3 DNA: TGTGCAAGTCGCTTACCCTTTGATGCGGGACTAGCGGGATCGTGGGAGACCCAGTACTTC
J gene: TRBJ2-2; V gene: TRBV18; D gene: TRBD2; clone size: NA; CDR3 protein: CASSRRTSGVNTGELFF; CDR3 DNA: TGTGCCAGCTCACGCAGGACTAGCGGGGTGAACACCGGGGAGCTGTTTTTT
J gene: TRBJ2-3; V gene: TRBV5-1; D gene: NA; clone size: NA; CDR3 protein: CASSIGTTDTQYF; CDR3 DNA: TGCGCCAGCAGCATCGGGACAACAGATACGCAGTATTTT
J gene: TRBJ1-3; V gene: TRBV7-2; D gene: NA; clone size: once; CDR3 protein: CASSSGTTSGNTIYF; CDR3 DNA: TGTGCCAGCAGCTCCGGGACAACCTCTGGAAACACCATATATTTT
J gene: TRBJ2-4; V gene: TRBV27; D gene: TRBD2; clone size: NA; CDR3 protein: CASSPLLAGTKNIQYF; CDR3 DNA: TGTGCCAGCAGTCCTTTGCTAGCGGGAACCAAAAACATTCAGTACTTC